This T cell receptor beta chain is drawn from a study of blood T cell repertoires in COVID-19. Study as a whole: Specimens from acute and convalescent COVID-19 originated in the United States, Italy and Spain. PBMCs, B-cell-depleted T cells, or T cells provided the cDNA or gDNA that made up the material.

In the original workflow: Estimation of nucleated cell counts was performed using reference gene primer amplification. The method was immunoSEQ multiplex PCR; TCRdb's version includes in-frame clones alone and lacks a portion of them. V, J and clone size are taken as reported in that table, and D and trimming were inferred from the DNA itself. The sample yields about 120,000 clones, approximately 89% seen once. The CDR3 length is 12 residues. V was shortened by 2 bases and J by 8 bases, with 9 bases between the two germline ends. In germline, CDR1 is SNHLY, CDR2 FYNNEI. The sequence was collected from a man aged 50 to 60 with acute or convalescent COVID-19. Sequencing used peripheral blood. The chain combines TRBV2 with TRBJ1-2, with D uncertain. CDR3 amino acids: CASSESPYGYTF. The CDR3 region has the DNA TGTGCCAGCAGTGAAAGCCCCTACGGCTACACCTTC.